The sequence of this TCR beta chain was determined in a study of regulatory T cells in long-lasting Graves disease. This clonotype was seen a few times. Time point defined: newly diagnosed GD, antithyroid drugs for less than 3 months. Preparation of the TCR library used RNA extracted from PBMCs. For TCR beta, libraries came from iRepertoire HTBI primers and Arm-PCR of CDR3 regions. A single record per CDR3 protein comes from TCRdb applying MiXCR to the multiplex PCR reads. The profile shows 350,000 to 550,000 distinct CDR3 sequences, 14% of them singletons. Trimming at V came to 5 bases and at J to 5 bases, leaving 16 bases not matched to a gene. Germline V CDR1 and CDR2: SGHAT, FQNNGV. This CDR3 has 18 amino acids. The same data also went into a second study, on T cells in Graves' hyperthyroidism and ophthalmopathy.

The TCR originated in a woman between 50 and 59 years old with Graves disease. The chain employs TRBV11-2 and TRBJ2-1; 9 positions agree with TRBD1. The material sequenced was peripheral blood mononuclear cells (PBMCs), taken at new diagnosis, from a patient treated with antithyroid drugs. Written as DNA, the CDR3 is TGTGCCAGCAGCCCTCGGGACAGGGCTTACCTCAGACACAATGAGCAGTTCTTC. It translates to CASSPRDRAYLRHNEQFF.